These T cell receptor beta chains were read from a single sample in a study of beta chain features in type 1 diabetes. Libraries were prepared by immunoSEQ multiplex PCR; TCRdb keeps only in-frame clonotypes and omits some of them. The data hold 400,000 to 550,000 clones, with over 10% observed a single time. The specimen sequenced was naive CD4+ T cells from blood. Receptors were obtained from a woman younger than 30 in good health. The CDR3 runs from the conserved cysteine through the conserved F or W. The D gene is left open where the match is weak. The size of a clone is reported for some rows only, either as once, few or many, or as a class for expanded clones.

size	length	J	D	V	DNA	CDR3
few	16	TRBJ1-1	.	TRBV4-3	TGCGCCAGCAGCCAAGATCGGGCCCGGCGGAACACTGAAGCTTTCTTT	CASSQDRARRNTEAFF
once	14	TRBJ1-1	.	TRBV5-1	TGCGCCAGCAGCATGTGGGGGATGAACACTGAAGCTTTCTTT	CASSMWGMNTEAFF
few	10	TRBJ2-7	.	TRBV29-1	TGCAGCGGGACAGATCACGAGCAGTACTTC	CSGTDHEQYF
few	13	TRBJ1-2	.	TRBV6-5	TGTGCCAGCAGTACCCTAATGGACATGGGCTACACCTTC	CASSTLMDMGYTF
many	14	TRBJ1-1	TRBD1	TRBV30	TGTGCCTGGTACTATGGGACAGCGAACACTGAAGCTTTCTTT	CAWYYGTANTEAFF
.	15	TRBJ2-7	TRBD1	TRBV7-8	TGTGCCAGCAGTCGAGCCGGGACAGGCTCCTACGAGCAGTACTTC	CASSRAGTGSYEQYF
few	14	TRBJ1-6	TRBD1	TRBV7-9	TGTGCCAGCAGCCTTGACAGGGGTGGATCACCCCTCCACTTT	CASSLDRGGSPLHF
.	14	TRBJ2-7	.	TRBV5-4	TGTGCCAGCAGCTTGGGGGGCAGATACTACGAGCAGTACTTC	CASSLGGRYYEQYF
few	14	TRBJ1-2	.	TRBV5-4	TGTGCCAGCAGCTTAAGGCAGGGGAACTATGGCTACACCTTC	CASSLRQGNYGYTF
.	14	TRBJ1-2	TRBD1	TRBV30	TGTGCCTGGATCAAGACAGGGGGCGGTGGTGGCTACACCTTC	CAWIKTGGGGGYTF
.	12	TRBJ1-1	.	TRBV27	TGTGCCAGCAGTTTGGACAGAACTGAAGCTTTCTTT	CASSLDRTEAFF
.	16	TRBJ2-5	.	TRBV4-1	TGCGCCAGCAGCGCAAAGTGGATCGGGGCAGAAGAGACCCAGTACTTC	CASSAKWIGAEETQYF
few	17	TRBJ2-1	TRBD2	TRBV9	TGTGCCAGCAGCGTAGATGGGTCGCTAGCGGCCTACAATGAGCAGTTCTTC	CASSVDGSLAAYNEQFF
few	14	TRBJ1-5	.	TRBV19	TGTGCCAGTAGTATATTGGGGAAGAATCAGCCCCAGCATTTT	CASSILGKNQPQHF
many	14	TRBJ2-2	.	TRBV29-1	TGCAGCGCCCTCCAACAGGGAAGCCCCGGGGAGCTGTTTTTT	CSALQQGSPGELFF
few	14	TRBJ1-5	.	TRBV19	TGTGCCAGTAGTAGGACAGTAGGGGAACAGCCCCAGCATTTT	CASSRTVGEQPQHF
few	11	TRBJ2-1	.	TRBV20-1	TGCAGTGCTAGACCAGACAATGAGCAGTTCTTC	CSARPDNEQFF
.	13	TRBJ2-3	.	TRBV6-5	TGTGCCAGCAGCACCCCGCGGTGGGATACGCAGTATTTT	CASSTPRWDTQYF
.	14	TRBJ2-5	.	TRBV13	TGTGCCAGCAGCTTAGGCGCCAGACAAGAGACCCAGTACTTC	CASSLGARQETQYF
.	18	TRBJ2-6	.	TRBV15	TGTGCCACCAGCAGAGATGTGAGCCGGTTGTCTGGGGCCAACGTCCTGACTTTC	CATSRDVSRLSGANVLTF
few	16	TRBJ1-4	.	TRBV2	TGTGCCAGCAGTTCCTTTCTACACAGAACTAATGAAAAACTGTTTTTT	CASSSFLHRTNEKLFF
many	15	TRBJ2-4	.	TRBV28	TGTGCCAGCAACACAGCTAAAACAGCCAAAAACATTCAGTACTTC	CASNTAKTAKNIQYF
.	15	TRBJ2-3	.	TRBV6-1	TGTGCCAGCAGTGAACTGGACGGTTATGCAGATACGCAGTATTTT	CASSELDGYADTQYF
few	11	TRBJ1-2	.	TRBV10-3	TGTGCCAGCCGGGACTTCTATGGCTACACCTTC	CASRDFYGYTF
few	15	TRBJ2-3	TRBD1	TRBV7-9	TGTGCCAGCAGTTCGACAGGGGTTAGCACAGATACGCAGTATTTT	CASSSTGVSTDTQYF
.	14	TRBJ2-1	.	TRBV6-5	TGTGCCAGCAGTCCCTCCTTGGGGCCGAAGGAGCAGTTCTTC	CASSPSLGPKEQFF
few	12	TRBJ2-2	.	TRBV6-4	TGTGCCAGCAGTGACTCCTACGGGGAGCTGTTTTTT	CASSDSYGELFF
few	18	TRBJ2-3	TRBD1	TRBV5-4	TGTGCCAGCAGCTTAACCGGGACAGGGGTATCGAGGTCAGATACGCAGTATTTT	CASSLTGTGVSRSDTQYF
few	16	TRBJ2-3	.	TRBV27	TGTGCCAGCAGTTCGCGACAGAAAATTAGCACAGATACGCAGTATTTT	CASSSRQKISTDTQYF
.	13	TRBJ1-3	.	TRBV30	TGTGCCTGGAGTGAAGTATCTGGAAACACCATATATTTT	CAWSEVSGNTIYF
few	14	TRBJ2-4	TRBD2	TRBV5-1	TGCGCCAGCAGCTTACAAGCGGGAGCAAACATTCAGTACTTC	CASSLQAGANIQYF
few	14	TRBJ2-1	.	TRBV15	TGTGCCACCAGCAGCGCCAGCTCCTACAATGAGCAGTTCTTC	CATSSASSYNEQFF
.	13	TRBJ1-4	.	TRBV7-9	TGTGCCAGCACCGGGCCCCTCGGAGAAAAACTGTTTTTT	CASTGPLGEKLFF
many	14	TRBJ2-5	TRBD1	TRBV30	TGTGCCTGGAACAGGGGGCTGGGGGGAGAGACCCAGTACTTC	CAWNRGLGGETQYF
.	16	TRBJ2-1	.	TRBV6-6	TGTGCCAGCAGTAAGACAGGTGGGCGTAGGTACAATGAGCAGTTCTTC	CASSKTGGRRYNEQFF
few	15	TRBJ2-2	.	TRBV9	TGTGCCAGCAGCGTATCGCAGACGAACACCGGGGAGCTGTTTTTT	CASSVSQTNTGELFF
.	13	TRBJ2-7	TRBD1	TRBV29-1	TGCAGCGTCCGACAGGGTGGAAGGAACGAGCAGTACTTC	CSVRQGGRNEQYF
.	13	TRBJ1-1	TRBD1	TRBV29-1	TGCAGCGTTGGGGGGACAGGCGACACTGAAGCTTTCTTT	CSVGGTGDTEAFF
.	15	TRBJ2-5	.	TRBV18	TGTGCCAGCTCATCGAGACTAGGATCGATAGAGACCCAGTACTTC	CASSSRLGSIETQYF
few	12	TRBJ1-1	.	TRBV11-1	TGTGCCAGCAGCAATGGACTCCCTGAAGCTTTCTTT	CASSNGLPEAFF